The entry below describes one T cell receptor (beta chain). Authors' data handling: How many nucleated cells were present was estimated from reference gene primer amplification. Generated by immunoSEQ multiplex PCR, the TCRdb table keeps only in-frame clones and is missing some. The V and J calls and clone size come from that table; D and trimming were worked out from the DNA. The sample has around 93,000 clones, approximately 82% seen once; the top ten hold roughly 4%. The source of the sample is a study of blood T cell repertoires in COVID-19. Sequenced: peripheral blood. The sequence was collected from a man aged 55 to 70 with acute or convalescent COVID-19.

This chain's CDR3 is CASSRDSLANYGYTF. CDR3 DNA sequence: TGCGCCAGCAGCCGGGACAGCTTAGCTAACTATGGCTACACCTTC. The chain links TRBV5-1 to TRBJ1-2, with 7 bases fitting TRBD1. CDR3 length: 15 amino acids. Germline-derived CDR1 and CDR2 are SGHRS and YFSETQ. With 4 bases clipped from V and 0 bases from J, the junction kept 6 bases outside the gene matches.